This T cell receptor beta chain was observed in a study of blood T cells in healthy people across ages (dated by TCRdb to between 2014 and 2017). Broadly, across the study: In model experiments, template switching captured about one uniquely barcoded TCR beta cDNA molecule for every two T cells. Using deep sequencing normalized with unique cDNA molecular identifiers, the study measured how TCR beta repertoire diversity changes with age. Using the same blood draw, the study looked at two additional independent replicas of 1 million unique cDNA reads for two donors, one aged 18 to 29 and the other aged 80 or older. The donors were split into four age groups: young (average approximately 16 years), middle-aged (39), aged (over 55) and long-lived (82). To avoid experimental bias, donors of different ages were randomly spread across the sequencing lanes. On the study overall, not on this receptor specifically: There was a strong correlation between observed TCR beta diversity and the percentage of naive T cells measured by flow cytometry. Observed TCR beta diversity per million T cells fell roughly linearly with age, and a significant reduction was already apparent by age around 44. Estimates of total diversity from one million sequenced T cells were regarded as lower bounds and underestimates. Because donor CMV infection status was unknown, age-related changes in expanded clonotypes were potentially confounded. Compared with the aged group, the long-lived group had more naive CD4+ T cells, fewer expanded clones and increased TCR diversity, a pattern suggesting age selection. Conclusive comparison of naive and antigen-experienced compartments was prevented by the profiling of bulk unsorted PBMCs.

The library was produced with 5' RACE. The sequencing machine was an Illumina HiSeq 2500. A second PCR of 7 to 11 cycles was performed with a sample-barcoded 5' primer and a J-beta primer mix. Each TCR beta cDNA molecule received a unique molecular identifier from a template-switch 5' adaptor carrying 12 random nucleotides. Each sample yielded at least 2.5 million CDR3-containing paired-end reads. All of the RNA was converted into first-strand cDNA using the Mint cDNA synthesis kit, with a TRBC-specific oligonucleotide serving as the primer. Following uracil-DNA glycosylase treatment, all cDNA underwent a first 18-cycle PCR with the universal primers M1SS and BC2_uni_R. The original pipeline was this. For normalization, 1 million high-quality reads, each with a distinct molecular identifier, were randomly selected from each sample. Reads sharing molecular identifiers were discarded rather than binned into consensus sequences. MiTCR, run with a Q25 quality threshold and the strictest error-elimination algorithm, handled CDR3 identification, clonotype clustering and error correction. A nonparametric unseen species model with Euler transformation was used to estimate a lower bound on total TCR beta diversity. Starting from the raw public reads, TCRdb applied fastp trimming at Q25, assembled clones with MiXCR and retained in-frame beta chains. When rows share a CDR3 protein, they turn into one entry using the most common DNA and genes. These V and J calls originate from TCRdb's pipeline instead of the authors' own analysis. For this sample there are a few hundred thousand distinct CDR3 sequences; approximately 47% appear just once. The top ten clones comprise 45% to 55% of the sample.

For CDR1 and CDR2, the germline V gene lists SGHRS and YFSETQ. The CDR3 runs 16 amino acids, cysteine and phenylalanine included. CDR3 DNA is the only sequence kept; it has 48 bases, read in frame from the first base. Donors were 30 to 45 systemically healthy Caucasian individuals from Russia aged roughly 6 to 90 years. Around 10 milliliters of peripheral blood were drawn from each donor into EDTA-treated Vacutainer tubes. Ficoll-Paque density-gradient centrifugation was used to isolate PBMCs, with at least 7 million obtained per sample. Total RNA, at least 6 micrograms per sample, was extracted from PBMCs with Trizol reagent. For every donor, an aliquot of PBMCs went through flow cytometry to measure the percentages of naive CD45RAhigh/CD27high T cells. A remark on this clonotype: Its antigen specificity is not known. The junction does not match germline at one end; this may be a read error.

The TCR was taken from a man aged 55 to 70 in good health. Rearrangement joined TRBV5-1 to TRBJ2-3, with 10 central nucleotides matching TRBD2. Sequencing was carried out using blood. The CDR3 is CASSLELAGSTDAQYF. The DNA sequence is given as TGCGCCAGCAGCTTGGAACTAGCGGGAAGCACAGATGCGCAGTATTTT. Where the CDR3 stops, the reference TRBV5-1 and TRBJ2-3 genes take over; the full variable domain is KAGVTQTPRYLIKTRGQQVTLSCSPISGHRSVSWYQQTPGQGLQFLFEYFSETQRNKGNFPGRFSGRQFSNSRSEMNVSTLELGDSALYLCASSLELAGSTDAQYFGPGTRLTVL.